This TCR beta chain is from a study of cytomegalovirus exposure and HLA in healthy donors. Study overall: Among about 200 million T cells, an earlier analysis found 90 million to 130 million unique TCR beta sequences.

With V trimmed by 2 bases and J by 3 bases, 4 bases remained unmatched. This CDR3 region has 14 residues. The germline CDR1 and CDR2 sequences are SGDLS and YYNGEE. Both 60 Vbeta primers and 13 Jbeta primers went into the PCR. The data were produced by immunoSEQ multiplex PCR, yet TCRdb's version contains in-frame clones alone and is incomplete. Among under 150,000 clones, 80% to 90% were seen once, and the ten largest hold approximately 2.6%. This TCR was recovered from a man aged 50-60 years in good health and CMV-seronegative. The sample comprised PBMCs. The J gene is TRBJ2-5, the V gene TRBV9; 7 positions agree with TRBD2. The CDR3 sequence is CASSVSLAEETQYF. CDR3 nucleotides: TGTGCCAGCAGCGTTTCTCTAGCGGAAGAGACCCAGTACTTC.